This T cell receptor (beta chain) stems from a study of cytomegalovirus exposure and HLA in healthy donors. Study in general: Inside one of the first data releases sat some 85 million unique TCRs taken from HLA-typed donors.

This CDR3 has 13 amino acids. Germline V gene sequence: CDR1 PRHDT, CDR2 FYEKMQ (reference sequence). Deletions cut 5 bases from V and 2 bases from J, with 7 bases between. 13 Jbeta primers and 60 Vbeta primers were used for the PCR. Measured with immunoSEQ multiplex PCR; TCRdb has only the in-frame clones, and not every one. The repertoire holds 100,000 to 150,000 clones, with approximately 86% as singletons. This clone was recorded a few times. The antigen is undetermined. Study results and caveats: Most TCR sequences proved rare, with some public TCRs found in many donors. In a later analysis, productive TCRs from donors in an Asian-associated ancestry cluster reportedly carried fewer N-insertions than the cohort mean. Upon later analysis, TCR association rates were observed to vary by HLA locus, being highest for DRB1 and lowest for HLA-C.

The chain carries TRBV13 and TRBJ1-3, with D uncertain. The source is a boy between 5 and 17 years old in good health and CMV-seronegative. Source material: PBMCs. CDR3 nucleotides: TGTGCCAGCAGCCGAATAGCTGGAAACACCATATATTTT. It is translated as CASSRIAGNTIYF.